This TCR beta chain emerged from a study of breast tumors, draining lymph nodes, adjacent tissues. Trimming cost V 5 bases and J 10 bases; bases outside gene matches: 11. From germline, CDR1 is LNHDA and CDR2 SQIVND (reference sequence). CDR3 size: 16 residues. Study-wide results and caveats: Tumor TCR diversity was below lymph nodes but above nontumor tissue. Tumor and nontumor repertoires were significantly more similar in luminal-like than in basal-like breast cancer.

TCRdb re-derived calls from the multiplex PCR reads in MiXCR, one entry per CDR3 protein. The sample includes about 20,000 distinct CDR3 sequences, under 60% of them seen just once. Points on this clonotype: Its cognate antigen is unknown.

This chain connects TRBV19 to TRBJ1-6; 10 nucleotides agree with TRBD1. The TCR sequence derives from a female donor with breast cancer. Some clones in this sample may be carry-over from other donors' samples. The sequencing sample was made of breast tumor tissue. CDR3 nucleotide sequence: TGTGCCAGTAGTGTGTCCGGGACAGGGGTAGGATCACCCCTCCACTTT. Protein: CASSVSGTGVGSPLHF. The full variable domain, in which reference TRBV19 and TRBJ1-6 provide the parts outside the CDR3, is DGGITQSPKYLFRKEGQNVTLSCEQNLNHDAMYWYRQDPGQGLRLIYYSQIVNDFQKGDIAEGYSVSREKKESFPLTVTSAQKNPTAFYLCASSVSGTGVGSPLHFGNGTRLTVT.